One sample yielded the 27 T cell receptor beta chains listed below, sequenced in a study of radiotherapy plus CTLA-4 blockade in lung cancer. Data came from immunoSEQ multiplex PCR; TCRdb stores just in-frame clones and leaves some out. The table has tens of thousands of clones, around 86% seen once. The source was peripheral blood, collected from a patient treated with radiotherapy plus ipilimumab. The receptors come from a human donor with non-small cell lung cancer that progressed on radiotherapy plus ipilimumab.

The gene calls are TRBV7-9 and TRBJ2-3; TRBD2 is a possible D gene (6 bases). The CDR3 has 17 residues. Germline V lookup: CDR1 SEHNR, CDR2 FQNEAQ (reference sequence). V dropped 0 bases and J dropped 2 bases, with 15 bases sitting between them. This CDR3 reads CASSLAGGTPYTDTQYF. In nucleotides, the CDR3 is TGTGCCAGCAGCTTAGCGGGCGGGACTCCATACACAGATACGCAGTATTTT.

This clone was observed a single time. V is TRBV28 and J is TRBJ1-1, with D possibly TRBD1 on 5 matching bases. CDR3 size: 18 residues. Germline V gives CDR1 MDHEN, CDR2 SYDVKM. V was pared by 1 base and J by 2 bases, with 20 bases between. CDR3 in DNA: TGTGCCAGCAGTTTATTGGACACTTCAGAGGGGCGAAACACTGAAGCTTTCTTT. This sequence encodes CASSLLDTSEGRNTEAFF. Filled out from reference TRBV28 and TRBJ1-1, the complete variable domain reads DVKVTQSSRYLVKRTGEKVFLECVQDMDHENMFWYRQDPGLGLRLIYFSYDVKMKEKGDIPEGYSVSREKKERFSLILESASTNQTSMYLCASSLLDTSEGRNTEAFFGQGTRLTVV.

CDR3 in DNA: TGTGCCAGTATTGGTGGGCGCTTCACAGATACGCAGTATTTT. This codes for CASIGGRFTDTQYF. The chain couples TRBV19 to TRBJ2-3; D is ambiguous. Trimming removed 7 bases from V and 2 bases from J, with 13 bases in between. The CDR3 is 14 residues long. Germline V gives CDR1 LNHDA, CDR2 SQIVND (reference sequence).

The chain has TRBV6-5 and TRBJ2-7; the D gene is possibly TRBD2 (6 bases). The CDR3 has 13 amino acids. The germline V and J ends were trimmed by 10 bases and 2 bases, with 15 bases remaining between them. Per germline, CDR1 MNHEY and CDR2 SVGAGI. The CDR3 here is CATGGTETYEQYF. As DNA, the CDR3 is TGTGCCACCGGGGGTACAGAAACCTACGAGCAGTACTTC.

This chain uses TRBV7-9 with TRBJ2-7; no clear D. The CDR3 runs to 13 residues. Trimming stripped 4 bases from V and 0 bases from J, with 7 bases between. In germline, CDR1 is SEHNR, CDR2 FQNEAQ (reference sequence). The CDR3 coding sequence is TGTGCCAGCAGCTCCTTTAGCTCCTACGAGCAGTACTTC. Translated, it gives CASSSFSSYEQYF.

The chain links TRBV4-1 to TRBJ1-2; the match to TRBD1 covers 9 bases. The V segment lost 1 base and the J segment 4 bases; nucleotides outside the gene matches: 13. This CDR3 is 18 amino acids long. Germline lookup yields CDR1 MGHRA and CDR2 YSYEKL. CDR3 region: CASSQALQQGARGYGYTF. Written as DNA, the CDR3 is TGCGCCAGCAGCCAAGCCCTTCAACAGGGGGCGCGAGGCTATGGCTACACCTTC.

This chain joins TRBV18 and TRBJ2-5; D is perhaps TRBD1 (5 bases). This CDR3 is built from 14 residues. Germline V gene sequence: CDR1 KGHSH, CDR2 LQKENI. The V and J ends lost 1 base and 0 bases respectively, with 6 bases between them. The CDR3 DNA reads TGTGCCAGCTCACCACGGGGCAACCAAGAGACCCAGTACTTC. Its protein product is CASSPRGNQETQYF.

This clone was counted a few times. The chain uses TRBV10-1 and TRBJ2-7, with 7 bases lining up with TRBD1. Trimming at V came to 7 bases and at J to 3 bases, leaving 12 bases not matched to a gene. Germline V gene sequence: CDR1 WNHNN, CDR2 SYGVQD (reference sequence). The CDR3 extends over 15 amino acids. CDR3 in amino acids: CASIPPGQRIYEQYF. The CDR3 nucleotides are TGCGCCAGCATCCCACCGGGACAGAGGATCTACGAGCAGTACTTC.

The V gene is TRBV23-1, the J gene TRBJ1-2; D remains unclear. TRBV23-1 counts as an open reading frame of uncertain function. V lost 4 bases and J lost 2, with 11 bases in between. The CDR3 runs 14 residues. The CDR3 is CASSPKKWNYGYTF. CDR3 DNA: TGCGCCAGCAGTCCCAAAAAGTGGAACTATGGCTACACCTTC.

This sequence joins TRBV7-2 and TRBJ1-2; 8 nucleotides line up with TRBD1. Germline-derived CDR1 and CDR2 are SGHTA and FQGNSA. V trimming: 3 bases; J trimming: 8 bases; junction bases outside the gene matches: 11. This CDR3 has 15 amino acids. The CDR3 region is CASSFTRQGASGYTF. The CDR3 DNA follows: TGTGCCAGCAGCTTTACGCGGCAGGGGGCGTCGGGCTACACCTTC.

The chain combines TRBV5-5 with TRBJ1-2; 8 bases agree with TRBD1. Trimming took 2 bases from V and 0 from J; bases not matched to a gene: 3. The CDR3 sequence is 15 residues long. The germline CDR1 and CDR2 sequences are SGHKS and YYEKEE (reference sequence). As DNA, the CDR3 is TGTGCCAGCAGCTTTTCAGGGGGCACTAACTATGGCTACACCTTC. Translation: CASSFSGGTNYGYTF. Full variable domain (outside the CDR3, taken from reference TRBV5-5 and TRBJ1-2): DAGVTQSPTHLIKTRGQQVTLRCSPISGHKSVSWYQQVLGQGPQFIFQYYEKEERGRGNFPDRFSARQFPNYSSELNVNALLLGDSALYLCASSFSGGTNYGYTFGSGTRLTVV.

The chain has TRBV27 and TRBJ1-1, with TRBD1 as a possible D gene (5 bases). CDR3 length: 15 residues. From germline, CDR1 is MNHEY and CDR2 SMNVEV (reference sequence). Trimming removed 3 bases at V and 0 bases at J, with 11 bases between. CDR3 loop: CASSFDSRMNTEAFF. CDR3 in DNA: TGTGCCAGCAGTTTCGACAGCCGCATGAACACTGAAGCTTTCTTT.

This clone was found a few times. V is TRBV6-5 and J is TRBJ2-7, with D hard to call. This CDR3 has 14 residues. CDR1 and CDR2 (germline): MNHEY, SVGAGI. V was trimmed by 6 bases and J by 0 bases, leaving 12 bases between them. The CDR3 is CASRQQFSSYEQYF. The CDR3 coding sequence is TGTGCCAGCAGACAACAGTTTAGCTCCTACGAGCAGTACTTC.

This chain uses TRBV11-2 with TRBJ2-7, with D perhaps TRBD1 (5 bases). Trimming took 0 bases from V and 5 from J, leaving 23 bases between them. CDR3 size: 18 residues. CDR1 and CDR2 from the germline V gene are SGHAT and FQNNGV. As DNA, the CDR3 is TGTGCCAGCAGCTTAGATTTTCCCTCGCAGGGTGCCCCCCACGAGCAGTACTTC. Encoded protein: CASSLDFPSQGAPHEQYF.

The rearrangement joins TRBV29-1 to TRBJ1-5; D call uncertain. With 2 bases removed from V and 1 base from J, the gap between germline ends came to 6 bases. Germline V gene data show CDR1 as SQVTM and CDR2 as ANQGSEA. The CDR3 is 13 residues long. The CDR3 DNA sequence: TGCAGCGTTGAAAGTGACAGCAATCAGCCCCAGCATTTT. Translating it yields CSVESDSNQPQHF.

The chain couples TRBV2 to TRBJ1-1, with 9 positions matching TRBD1. In germline, CDR1 is SNHLY, CDR2 FYNNEI. The CDR3 extends over 11 amino acids. After removal of 10 bases from V and 4 bases from J, the junction contained 1 base not matched to a gene. This chain's CDR3 is CATGQGTEAFF. The CDR3 DNA is TGTGCCACGGGACAGGGCACTGAAGCTTTCTTT. Full variable domain (missing parts from reference TRBV2 and TRBJ1-1): EPEVTQTPSHQVTQMGQEVILRCVPISNHLYFYWYRQILGQKVEFLVSFYNNEISEKSEIFDDQFSVERPDGSNFTLKIRSTKLEDSAMYFCATGQGTEAFFGQGTRLTVV.

The rearrangement links TRBV7-8 to TRBJ2-5, with D possibly called TRBD1 or TRBD2 (6 bases each). CDR3 length: 17 residues. The ends were cut back, 5 bases at V and 1 base at J, with 20 bases in the middle. CDR1 is SGHVS and CDR2 is FQNEAQ in the germline V gene. For the CDR3, the DNA is TGTGCCAGCAGCCGACGTCGAGTTTGGGGGGCCCAAGAGACCCAGTACTTC. It yields the protein CASSRRRVWGAQETQYF.

The chain joins TRBV4-3 to TRBJ2-3; D remains unclear. Trimming shortened V by 0 bases and J by 8 bases, and 15 bases separated the two germline ends. This CDR3 has 15 residues. The germline gives CDR1 LGHNA, CDR2 YSLEER. The CDR3 reads CASSQDRGFLGTQYF. CDR3 DNA sequence: TGCGCCAGCAGCCAAGATCGCGGCTTTCTGGGTACGCAGTATTTT.

The chain recombines TRBV27 with TRBJ1-2; TRBD1 agrees at 9 bases. Germline V lookup: CDR1 MNHEY, CDR2 SMNVEV (reference sequence). With V trimmed by 6 bases and J by 2 bases, 4 bases remained unmatched. The CDR3 consists of 14 residues. The CDR3 DNA is TGTGCCAGCAGAAGACAGGGGGTAAACTATGGCTACACCTTC. Translation: CASRRQGVNYGYTF.

The V gene is TRBV9, the J gene TRBJ2-7; D is ambiguous. V lost 0 bases and J lost 5, with 3 bases in between. The CDR3 sequence is 11 residues long. Germline V gene lookup returns CDR1 SGDLS and CDR2 YYNGEE. The CDR3 DNA sequence: TGTGCCAGCAGCGTAGCTAACGAGCAGTACTTC. Encoded protein: CASSVANEQYF.

This clone was counted between two and nine times. J is TRBJ1-2 and V is TRBV7-3; TRBD1 agrees at 9 bases. CDR3 size: 15 residues. Germline V gene sequence: CDR1 SGHTA, CDR2 FQGTGA. Trimming took 5 bases from V and 3 from J; bases not matched to a gene: 7. In nucleotides, the CDR3 is TGTGCCAGCAGCAATCGGACAGGGGAGGACTATGGCTACACCTTC. Translating gives CASSNRTGEDYGYTF. Full variable domain (outside the CDR3, taken from reference TRBV7-3 and TRBJ1-2): GAGVSQTPSNKVTEKGKYVELRCDPISGHTALYWYRQSLGQGPEFLIYFQGTGAADDSGLPNDRFFAVRPEGSVSTLKIQRTERGDSAVYLCASSNRTGEDYGYTFGSGTRLTVV.

This sequence joins TRBV30 and TRBJ2-2; 9 bases line up with TRBD1. Germline CDR1 GTSNPN, CDR2 SVGIG (reference sequence). There are 15 residues in the CDR3. Trimming took 2 bases from V and 8 from J; bases not matched to a gene: 9. For the CDR3, the DNA is TGTGCCTGGAGTCGCCGGGACAGGGATTCGGGGGAGCTGTTTTTT. Amino acid sequence: CAWSRRDRDSGELFF.

The V gene is TRBV28, the J gene TRBJ1-5; no clear D gene. The CDR3 totals 14 residues. The germline CDR1 and CDR2 sequences are MDHEN and SYDVKM. V was shortened by 6 bases and J by 6 bases, with 15 bases between the two germline ends. The CDR3 DNA follows: TGTGCCAGCAGCAACGGTCCCCTTGGTCAGCCCCAGCATTTT. It translates to CASSNGPLGQPQHF.

J is TRBJ1-4 and V is TRBV11-2; 8 nucleotides line up with TRBD1. With V trimmed by 4 bases and J by 5 bases, 3 bases remained unmatched. The CDR3 spans 14 residues. Per the germline V gene, CDR1 is SGHAT and CDR2 is FQNNGV. CDR3 loop: CASSSRTGNEKLFF. CDR3 coding DNA: TGTGCCAGCAGCTCCCGGACAGGGAATGAAAAACTGTTTTTT.

In its sample, this clone was seen once. The CDR3 loop reads CASRTDRGRQPQHF. In DNA, the CDR3 is TGTGCCAGTAGGACTGACAGGGGTCGTCAGCCCCAGCATTTT. This chain connects TRBV19 to TRBJ1-5, with 8 nucleotides matching TRBD1. With V trimmed by 6 bases and J by 6 bases, 7 bases remained unmatched. This CDR3 has 14 residues. Germline-derived CDR1 and CDR2 are LNHDA and SQIVND (reference sequence).

The chain employs TRBV5-1 and TRBJ1-4; TRBD1 aligns across 7 bases. The CDR3 consists of 14 residues. Germline V lookup: CDR1 SGHRS, CDR2 YFSETQ. Trimming removed 0 bases from V and 7 bases from J; junction bases left unmatched: 3. In DNA form, the CDR3 reads TGCGCCAGCAGCTTGGGACAGGGAGGTGAAAAACTGTTTTTT. Protein product: CASSLGQGGEKLFF.

The V gene is TRBV30, the J gene TRBJ1-2, with D hard to call. Germline lookup yields CDR1 GTSNPN and CDR2 SVGIG (reference sequence). V lost 4 bases and J lost 0, with 6 bases in between. The length of the CDR3 is 12 residues. Here the CDR3 DNA reads TGTGCCTGGACATTAACTAACTATGGCTACACCTTC. The encoded protein is CAWTLTNYGYTF.